The 21 T cell receptor beta chains below come from one sample, sequenced in a study of shared clonotypes between healthy human individuals. Data came from immunoSEQ multiplex PCR; TCRdb stores just in-frame clones and leaves some out. The table lists hundreds of thousands of clones, roughly 96% of them singletons. CD45RO-negative cells were positively selected for CCR7, leaving out terminally differentiated effector memory CD45RA+ cells. Sequencing was done on a sample of naive CD8+ T cells sorted from blood. Receptors were obtained from a woman in her twenties or thirties in good health.

V and J are TRBV29-1 and TRBJ2-1; no clear D gene. CDR1 is SQVTM, CDR2 ANQGSEA, per germline. The CDR3 covers 12 residues. V lost 8 bases, J lost 3 bases, and 11 bases lay in between. Written as DNA, the CDR3 is TGCAGCCTATGGGCAAACTACAATGAGCAGTTCTTC. Its translation is CSLWANYNEQFF.

The gene calls are TRBV4-2 and TRBJ1-5, with D perhaps matching TRBD1 (6 bases). With 4 bases removed from V and 6 bases from J, the gap between germline ends came to 22 bases. The V gene's germline CDR1 is LGHNA and CDR2 YNFKEQ. The CDR3 consists of 17 residues. The CDR3 DNA is TGTGCCAGCAGCCCGGAAGATAGCAGGGGATCCGGTCAGCCCCAGCATTTT. Protein sequence: CASSPEDSRGSGQPQHF.

This clone was counted between two and nine times. The chain is built from TRBV19 and TRBJ1-5; D not certain. The V end lost 0 bases, the J end lost 6 bases, and 12 bases lay between the germline ends. The germline gives CDR1 LNHDA, CDR2 SQIVND (reference sequence). The CDR3 has 15 residues. The CDR3 sequence is CASSIDQELGQPQHF. In nucleotides, the CDR3 is TGTGCCAGTAGTATAGACCAGGAACTTGGTCAGCCCCAGCATTTT.

The V and J genes are TRBV27 and TRBJ2-7; 9 bases match TRBD1. CDR1 is MNHEY, CDR2 SMNVEV, per germline (reference sequence). The CDR3 loop spans 15 amino acids. V was pared by 4 bases and J by 0 bases, with 4 bases of the junction left unmatched. The CDR3 reads CASSSATGGSYEQYF. The CDR3 DNA reads as TGTGCCAGCAGTTCGGCGACAGGGGGCTCCTACGAGCAGTACTTC.

In its sample, this clone was seen a few times. The V call is TRBV10-2, the J call TRBJ2-1, with D perhaps TRBD1 (5 bases). Germline lookup yields CDR1 WSHSY and CDR2 SAAADI. Trimming took 3 bases from V and 8 from J, leaving 5 bases between them. The CDR3 runs to 11 residues. In DNA form, the CDR3 reads TGCGCCAGCAGTGAAGGGGATGAGCAGTTCTTC. It encodes CASSEGDEQFF.

The V gene is TRBV7-9, the J gene TRBJ2-3; 11 nucleotides line up with TRBD2. Unmatched junction bases numbered 12, after V lost 5 bases and J lost 5 bases. The CDR3 contains 17 residues. Germline values: CDR1 SEHNR, CDR2 FQNEAQ (reference sequence). Here the CDR3 reads CASSLRIAGGPGDTQYF. Written as DNA, the CDR3 is TGTGCCAGCAGCCTGAGAATAGCGGGAGGGCCGGGAGATACGCAGTATTTT.

The chain recombines TRBV9 with TRBJ2-3; D is unresolved. Between the trimmed V and J ends, which lost 0 bases and 0 bases, there was a span of 14 bases. The CDR3 length is 17 residues. Germline V lookup: CDR1 SGDLS, CDR2 YYNGEE. The CDR3 protein is CASSVEELTSSTDTQYF. The CDR3, as DNA: TGTGCCAGCAGCGTAGAGGAACTCACCTCTAGCACAGATACGCAGTATTTT.

The rearrangement joins TRBV2 to TRBJ2-7, with D hard to call. The CDR3 is 13 residues long. Looked up from germline, CDR1 is SNHLY and CDR2 is FYNNEI. The V end was cut by 5 bases, the J end by 2 bases, with 10 bases between. The CDR3 reads CASSLGSTYEQYF. CDR3 bases: TGTGCCAGCAGTCTCGGTTCCACCTACGAGCAGTACTTC.

The V and J genes are TRBV5-6 and TRBJ2-7; D may match TRBD1 or TRBD2 (6 bases each). The CDR3 sequence is 15 residues long. Trimming removed 8 bases at V and 2 bases at J, with 20 bases between. Germline V CDR1 and CDR2: SGHDT, YYEEEE. This CDR3 reads CASGEGGRFAYEQYF. As DNA, the CDR3 is TGTGCCAGTGGTGAAGGGGGGCGCTTTGCCTACGAGCAGTACTTC.

V usage is TRBV29-1 and J usage is TRBJ2-7, with 7 bases matching TRBD1. V gave up 4 bases and J gave up 6 bases; unmatched junction bases: 3. CDR1 and CDR2 (germline): SQVTM, ANQGSEA. The CDR3 totals 11 residues. The CDR3 protein is CSVVRTGEQYF. In DNA, the CDR3 is TGCAGCGTTGTTCGGACAGGCGAGCAGTACTTC.

V gene TRBV19 combines with J gene TRBJ2-1; TRBD1 matches at 9 bases. The germline V gene encodes CDR1 LNHDA and CDR2 SQIVND (reference sequence). CDR3 length: 15 residues. V lost 7 bases, J lost 3 bases, and 7 bases stayed unmatched. The CDR3 nucleotides read TGTGCCAGTACTGCCGGGACAGGGAGCTACAATGAGCAGTTCTTC. The encoded protein is CASTAGTGSYNEQFF.

DNA for the CDR3: TGTGCCAGCAGCTTCCTAGGCTATGGCTACACCTTC. Translating gives CASSFLGYGYTF. The rearrangement links TRBV7-9 to TRBJ1-2; unclear D gene. CDR3 length: 12 residues. Germline V lookup: CDR1 SEHNR, CDR2 FQNEAQ (reference sequence). The ends were cut back, 3 bases at V and 4 bases at J, with 6 bases in the middle. The whole variable domain, filled in from reference TRBV7-9 and TRBJ1-2, reads DTGVSQNPRHKITKRGQNVTFRCDPISEHNRLYWYRQTLGQGPEFLTYFQNEAQLEKSRLLSDRFSAERPKGSFSTLEIQRTEQGDSAMYLCASSFLGYGYTFGSGTRLTVV.

The V call is TRBV2, the J call TRBJ2-7; maybe TRBD2 (6 bases). Germline V gives CDR1 SNHLY, CDR2 FYNNEI. There are 14 residues in the CDR3. Trimming shortened V by 3 bases and J by 0 bases, and 9 bases separated the two germline ends. The CDR3 nucleotides are TGTGCCAGCAGTGATCTAGCGTCCTCCTACGAGCAGTACTTC. Its protein is CASSDLASSYEQYF.

V gene TRBV28 combines with J gene TRBJ2-1; maybe TRBD2 (5 bases). Germline V gene lookup returns CDR1 MDHEN and CDR2 SYDVKM. The CDR3 consists of 13 residues. V was clipped by 6 bases and J by 4 bases, with 10 bases between them. The CDR3 sequence: CASSPRTYNEQFF. The DNA of the CDR3 is TGTGCCAGCAGCCCCCGGACTTACAATGAGCAGTTCTTC.

Only a few counts were recorded for this clone. The chain employs TRBV10-1 and TRBJ1-2; 8 bases align to TRBD1. V trimming: 10 bases; J trimming: 7 bases; junction bases outside the gene matches: 8. The length of the CDR3 is 12 residues. CDR1 and CDR2 (germline): WNHNN, SYGVQD (reference sequence). The CDR3 DNA follows: TGCGCCATCCAGGACAGGGAGGGTGGCTACACCTTC. Translated, it gives CAIQDREGGYTF.

The V gene is TRBV27, the J gene TRBJ2-3; possibly TRBD2 for D (5 bases). Germline V gene lookup returns CDR1 MNHEY and CDR2 SMNVEV (reference sequence). The CDR3 has 15 residues. Trimming cost V 3 bases and J 2 bases, with 12 bases left between them. The CDR3 DNA is TGTGCCAGCAGTTTTTCGGGGAGAACCACAGATACGCAGTATTTT. The encoded protein is CASSFSGRTTDTQYF.

The chain is built from TRBV29-1 and TRBJ2-1; the D call may be TRBD1 or TRBD2 (5 bases each). The germline gives CDR1 SQVTM, CDR2 ANQGSEA. The CDR3 is made up of 14 amino acids. Trimming pared 0 bases from V and 5 bases from J, leaving 11 bases between. Here the CDR3 reads CSVEDPGTHNEQFF. The DNA of the CDR3 is TGCAGCGTTGAAGATCCCGGGACCCACAATGAGCAGTTCTTC.

The V gene is TRBV7-9, the J gene TRBJ2-1; no definite D call. V lost 5 bases to trimming and J lost 6 bases, with 8 bases between them. CDR3 length: 12 residues. Per germline, CDR1 SEHNR and CDR2 FQNEAQ (reference sequence). The CDR3: CASSLSPNEQFF. For the CDR3, the DNA is TGTGCCAGCAGCCTCTCCCCCAATGAGCAGTTCTTC. Looking up the rest from reference TRBV7-9 and TRBJ2-1 gives the full variable domain: DTGVSQNPRHKITKRGQNVTFRCDPISEHNRLYWYRQTLGQGPEFLTYFQNEAQLEKSRLLSDRFSAERPKGSFSTLEIQRTEQGDSAMYLCASSLSPNEQFFGPGTRLTVL.

Only one count was recorded for this clone. The rearrangement links TRBV10-1 to TRBJ2-7; 8 bases match TRBD1. The germline V gene encodes CDR1 WNHNN and CDR2 SYGVQD (reference sequence). With V trimmed by 2 bases and J by 12 bases, 6 bases remained unmatched. The CDR3 loop spans 12 amino acids. The CDR3, as DNA: TGCGCCAGCAGTGAGGGACAGGGCCCCCCGTACTTC. Translation: CASSEGQGPPYF.

V gene TRBV11-2 combines with J gene TRBJ2-3; D is ambiguous. CDR3 size: 15 residues. Germline V lookup: CDR1 SGHAT, CDR2 FQNNGV. The ends were cut back, 1 base at V and 6 bases at J, with 14 bases in the middle. The chain's CDR3 is CASSLVVATQDTQYF. DNA of the CDR3: TGTGCCAGCAGCTTAGTGGTCGCTACCCAGGATACGCAGTATTTT.

The J gene is TRBJ2-7, the V gene TRBV6-5, with TRBD2 matching over 7 bases. The CDR3 has 13 residues. CDR1 and CDR2 (germline): MNHEY, SVGAGI. V lost 2 bases and J lost 7; bases outside the gene matches: 5. CDR3 region: CASSYAGAGEQYF. The CDR3 bases are TGTGCCAGCAGTTACGCGGGAGCGGGGGAGCAGTACTTC.